The 18 T cell receptor beta chains in this list originate from one sample, sequenced in a study of CD8 T cells in ankylosing spondylitis. A single record per CDR3 protein comes from TCRdb applying MiXCR to the 5' RACE reads. This sample has approximately 300,000 distinct CDR3 sequences, with less than 25% found just once. The sequenced material came from blood, either unsorted or a sorted T cell fraction (not recorded which). All receptors derive from a female donor with ankylosing spondylitis or in good health (not recorded which).

The chain couples TRBV6-1 to TRBJ2-1; a weak D match, TRBD1 (6 bases). The germline V gene encodes CDR1 MNHNS and CDR2 SASEGT. This CDR3 has 14 amino acids. Deletions cut 4 bases from V and 4 bases from J, with 11 bases between. CDR3 residues: CASSVTGTYNEQFF. Here the CDR3 DNA reads TGTGCCAGCAGTGTGACAGGCACTTACAATGAGCAGTTCTTC.

This clonotype was observed a handful of times. This chain connects TRBV28 to TRBJ1-1; 8 nucleotides line up with TRBD1. The ends lost 5 bases at V and 2 bases at J; junction bases unmatched: 13. Germline-derived CDR1 and CDR2 are MDHEN and SYDVKM. CDR3 length: 17 residues. The CDR3 region has the DNA TGTGCCAGCAGTGATCGGGACAGGCCAATTTCCAACACTGAAGCTTTCTTT. Its translation: CASSDRDRPISNTEAFF. The whole variable domain, filled in from reference TRBV28 and TRBJ1-1, reads DVKVTQSSRYLVKRTGEKVFLECVQDMDHENMFWYRQDPGLGLRLIYFSYDVKMKEKGDIPEGYSVSREKKERFSLILESASTNQTSMYLCASSDRDRPISNTEAFFGQGTRLTVV.

This clonotype was picked up a small number of times. The chain links TRBV9 to TRBJ2-3; D remains unclear. There are 15 residues in the CDR3. V lost 4 bases to trimming and J lost 4 bases, with 16 bases between them. The germline V gene encodes CDR1 SGDLS and CDR2 YYNGEE. The CDR3 sequence is CASSPIDNPADTQYF. The CDR3 DNA follows: TGTGCCAGCAGCCCGATCGACAATCCGGCAGATACGCAGTATTTT.

The V call is TRBV12-3 or TRBV12-4, the J call TRBJ2-4; 8 bases fit TRBD1. Losses at the gene ends were 3 bases for V and 0 bases for J; bases not matched to a gene: 13. The CDR3 has 19 amino acids. CDR3 DNA: TGTGCCAGCAGTTTTCGCCGACATACAGGGGGGCTAGCCAAAAACATTCAGTACTTC. This sequence encodes CASSFRRHTGGLAKNIQYF.

This clonotype was counted a few times. The gene calls are TRBV20-1 and TRBJ2-3; the D gene is possibly TRBD2 (6 bases). V lost 3 bases, J lost 0 bases, and 10 bases lay in between. CDR1 and CDR2 (germline): DFQATT, SNEGSKA (reference sequence). CDR3 length: 14 residues. The CDR3 region has the DNA TGCAGTGCTAGCGAGAGCGGGAGCACAGATACGCAGTATTTT. Translated: CSASESGSTDTQYF.

This clonotype was seen a handful of times. The chain carries TRBV29-1 and TRBJ1-2; no definite D call. The germline V and J ends were trimmed by 6 bases and 0 bases, with 11 bases remaining between them. The CDR3 loop spans 13 amino acids. The V gene's germline CDR1 is SQVTM and CDR2 ANQGSEA. DNA of the CDR3: TGCAGCGTGGACCGGGAGACTAACTATGGCTACACCTTC. Protein product: CSVDRETNYGYTF.

This clonotype was recorded a few times. The rearrangement uses TRBV2 and TRBJ1-1; D possibly corresponds to TRBD1 (5 bases). Between the trimmed V and J ends, which lost 7 bases and 4 bases, there was a span of 16 bases. This CDR3 is built from 14 residues. Germline V lookup: CDR1 SNHLY, CDR2 FYNNEI. The CDR3 bases are TGTGCCAGCACCTCTTCGGGGGGACGCACTGAAGCTTTCTTT. Translation: CASTSSGGRTEAFF.

The chain is built from TRBV20-1 and TRBJ1-3; no definite D call. The CDR3 extends over 11 amino acids. Germline V gene data show CDR1 as DFQATT and CDR2 as SNEGSKA (reference sequence). The CDR3 region is CSAGAGNTIYF. CDR3 DNA sequence: TGCAGCGCCGGGGCTGGAAACACCATATATTTT.

The chain links TRBV28 to TRBJ2-2, with a weak D call TRBD2 (7 bases). Deletions cut 11 bases from V and 0 bases from J, with 13 bases between. There are 14 residues in the CDR3. Per germline, CDR1 MDHEN and CDR2 SYDVKM. CDR3 DNA sequence: TGTGCCTGCGGGGGCCCCGCGAACACCGGGGAGCTGTTTTTT. It codes for CACGGPANTGELFF.

Comments on this clonotype: A much bigger clone sits one base away, suggesting this may be a read error. This CDR3 reads CASSQVPDRVGEQFF. The CDR3 DNA follows: TGCGCCAGCAGCCAAGTCCCGGACAGGGTAGGTGAGCAGTTCTTC. The rearrangement uses TRBV4-3 and TRBJ2-1; 8 bases match TRBD1. V lost 1 base, J lost 9 bases, and 8 bases stayed unmatched. The CDR3 spans 15 residues. Germline CDR1 reads LGHNA; CDR2 reads YSLEER.

This clonotype was recorded a few times. This chain's CDR3 is CSAPDSPDTQYF. CDR3 nucleotide sequence: TGCAGTGCCCCGGACAGTCCAGATACGCAGTATTTT. The chain couples TRBV20-1 to TRBJ2-3; maybe TRBD1 (6 bases). Germline CDR1 and CDR2: DFQATT and SNEGSKA (reference sequence). Trimming removed 6 bases at V and 4 bases at J, with 11 bases between. This CDR3 comprises 12 residues.

The chain uses TRBV5-1 and TRBJ2-5, with 8 positions matching TRBD1. The germline V gene has CDR1 SGHRS and CDR2 YFSETQ. There are 16 residues in the CDR3. V was pared by 0 bases and J by 5 bases, with 9 bases of the junction left unmatched. This chain's CDR3 is CASSLAPGQVPETQYF. As DNA, the CDR3 is TGCGCCAGCAGCTTGGCCCCGGGACAGGTTCCGGAGACCCAGTACTTC.

The CDR3 bases are TGCGCCAGCGGAGGGGGGATAGCAGATACGCAGTATTTT. This encodes CASGGGIADTQYF. The rearrangement joins TRBV4-3 to TRBJ2-3; D is tentatively TRBD1 or TRBD2 (6 bases each). CDR1 and CDR2 (germline): LGHNA, YSLEER. There are 13 residues in the CDR3. Trimming cost V 8 bases and J 4 bases, with 13 bases left between them.

V usage is TRBV21-1 and J usage is TRBJ2-4. TRBV21-1 is noted as a pseudogene. The CDR3 is 14 residues long. The CDR3 DNA sequence: TGTGCCAGCAGCAAAGTGGCCAGCAAAAACATTCAGTACTTC. It codes for CASSKVASKNIQYF.

This clonotype was seen more than once but under ten times. V gene TRBV29-1 combines with J gene TRBJ1-2, with 7 bases identical to TRBD1. The CDR3 has 14 amino acids. Germline V CDR1 and CDR2: SQVTM, ANQGSEA. V dropped 4 bases and J dropped 0; count of bases not matched to a gene: 5. The CDR3 region has the DNA TGCAGCGTTGGTGGACAGGTAGCTAACTATGGCTACACCTTC. It translates to CSVGGQVANYGYTF.

The chain links TRBV10-3 to TRBJ2-1; D uncertain. Trimming shortened V by 3 bases and J by 8 bases, and 14 bases separated the two germline ends. Germline V CDR1 and CDR2: ENHRY, SYGVKD. The length of the CDR3 is 14 residues. Written as DNA, the CDR3 is TGTGCCATCAGTGACAACTACGGGTCCGATGAGCAGTTCTTC. Translated, it gives CAISDNYGSDEQFF.

The sample holds many counts of this clonotype. This chain joins TRBV7-8 and TRBJ1-6, with D possibly matching TRBD1 (6 bases). The CDR3 consists of 14 residues. V lost 6 bases to trimming and J lost 7 bases, with 13 bases between them. Germline assignment: CDR1 SGHVS and CDR2 FQNEAQ. CDR3 bases: TGTGCCAGCAGTCAACAAAGGGGGAATTCACCCCTCCACTTT. It is translated as CASSQQRGNSPLHF.

This clonotype was detected ten times or more. CDR3 in DNA: TGTGCCATCAGTAGACAGGGCGATGAAGCTTTCTTT. Translating gives CAISRQGDEAFF. The chain carries TRBV10-3 and TRBJ1-1, with 7 bases lining up with TRBD1. Germline V gives CDR1 ENHRY, CDR2 SYGVKD. The CDR3 loop spans 12 amino acids. J was trimmed by 7 bases and V by 5 bases; bases with no gene match: 4.